This TCR beta chain was obtained from a study of cytomegalovirus exposure and HLA in healthy donors. Study background: Within an early data release were about 85 million unique TCRs drawn from HLA-typed donors. Broader study findings: Immune exposure data for these donors was limited to CMV serostatus. In an earlier analysis, most TCR beta V segments were productive about 87% or about 30% of the time. High specificity and sensitivity for cytomegalovirus status were reported for the classifier.

The germline gives CDR1 LGHNA, CDR2 YSLEER. The CDR3 has 15 residues. Trimming left V 8 bases short and J 1 base short, with 17 bases between. This PCR relied on a set of 60 Vbeta primers and 13 Jbeta primers. The table came from immunoSEQ multiplex PCR; TCRdb's copy has only in-frame clones and leaves some out. The sample carries roughly 120,000 clones, about four fifths recorded once. For this clone: Its antigen is not known.

The sequence came from a female donor in good health and CMV-seropositive. The source material was PBMCs. The genes are TRBV4-3 and TRBJ1-2, with D possibly being TRBD1 (6 bases). The CDR3 sequence: CASQGNMGLNYGYTF. The CDR3 DNA is TGCGCCAGCCAGGGGAATATGGGTCTTAACTATGGCTACACCTTC.